This T cell receptor beta chain was recorded in a study of CD8 T cells in Susac syndrome. An amount of RNA that ranged from roughly 0.45 to 1 ug was reverse transcribed with random hexamers. In TCRdb, the immunoSEQ multiplex PCR reads were re-called with MiXCR into one record per CDR3 protein. The sample holds around 280,000 distinct CDR3 sequences, approximately 81% seen once. TEMRA cells underwent FACS enrichment and CD8+ and CD4+ T cells underwent negative isolation. Trimming shortened V by 1 base and J by 10 bases, and 14 bases separated the two germline ends. CDR1 is SGHAT and CDR2 is FQNNGV in the germline V gene. The CDR3 loop spans 14 amino acids.

What was sequenced was CD8+ T cells from PBMCs. The genes are TRBV11-2 and TRBJ2-1; a possible D gene is TRBD2 (5 bases). The clonotype comes from a human donor with multiple sclerosis. The CDR3 nucleotides are TGTGCCAGCAGCTTAGTATGGACTCCGTCCGAGCAGTTCTTC. Amino acid sequence: CASSLVWTPSEQFF.